The clone carrying this TCR beta chain was picked up a small number of times. In germline, CDR1 is LNHNV, CDR2 YYDKDF (reference sequence). With 1 base clipped from V and 1 base from J, the junction kept 7 bases outside the gene matches. The CDR3 is 17 residues long. This entry belongs to a study of blood T cell repertoires in COVID-19. Study information: Nucleic acid was either cDNA or gDNA, and it came from T cells, B-cell-depleted T cells, or PBMCs.

Participants spanned ages about 18 to 90 years and resided in some 22 US areas. Participant reports of clinical history set cohort assignment. Two negative PCRs, clearance, or symptom resolution were required of recovered Cohort 3 donors. This table comes from immunoSEQ multiplex PCR, and its TCRdb copy is limited to in-frame clones, with some not included. The table has 300,000 to 400,000 clones, roughly 91% seen once. The sequence derives from a woman aged 18-29 years who had recovered from COVID-19. Sequenced input: PBMCs or T cells enriched from blood (not recorded which). The J gene is TRBJ2-7, the V gene TRBV15; 10 nucleotides agree with TRBD1. The CDR3 DNA reads as TGTGCCACCAGCAGAGGTCCGGGACAGGGGTCTTCCTACGAGCAGTACTTC. As protein: CATSRGPGQGSSYEQYF.